One sample yielded the 6 T cell receptor beta chains listed below, sequenced in a study of control samples from healthy donors and cancer patients. Sequencing was performed with immunoSEQ multiplex PCR; in TCRdb, only in-frame clones are kept and a portion is missing. The sample carries roughly 140,000 clones, around 90% recorded once. The sequencing sample was made of blood. The receptors shown here come from a man aged 25 to 40 in good health.

Only one count was recorded for this clone. V usage is TRBV6-2 or TRBV6-3 and J usage is TRBJ2-3, with D unresolved. Trimming removed 0 bases from V and 0 bases from J, with 4 bases in between. Per the germline V gene, CDR1 is MNHEY and CDR2 is SVGEGT. The CDR3 runs to 14 residues. CDR3 nucleotides: TGTGCCAGCAGTTACTCCTCTAGCACAGATACGCAGTATTTT. Translated, it gives CASSYSSSTDTQYF.

This chain uses TRBV27 with TRBJ1-6, with TRBD1 matching 10 bases. Germline trimming cut 2 bases from V and 10 bases from J; bases unmatched to any gene: 5. Germline-derived CDR1 and CDR2 are MNHEY and SMNVEV (reference sequence). The CDR3 has 15 amino acids. CDR3 in amino acids: CASSLGQGEGSPLHF. CDR3 in DNA: TGTGCCAGCAGTTTAGGACAGGGGGAAGGATCACCCCTCCACTTT.

The V gene is TRBV9, the J gene TRBJ2-1; 12 nucleotides line up with TRBD1. Trimming removed 3 bases from V and 3 bases from J; junction bases left unmatched: 7. Germline CDR1 reads SGDLS; CDR2 reads YYNGEE. The CDR3 consists of 17 residues. CDR3 DNA: TGTGCCAGCAGCGGACAGGGACAGGGGGCCAACTACAATGAGCAGTTCTTC. Translating gives CASSGQGQGANYNEQFF.

The chain joins TRBV5-6 to TRBJ2-3; possible D gene TRBD1, 6 bases. The CDR3 has 15 residues. The germline gives CDR1 SGHDT, CDR2 YYEEEE. The V gene lost 4 bases and the J gene lost 2 bases, with 14 bases spanning the gap. The CDR3 DNA reads TGTGCCAGCAGCCCGGACAGTACTTACACAGATACGCAGTATTTT. Translated: CASSPDSTYTDTQYF.

The chain recombines TRBV11-3 with TRBJ2-1; D ambiguous. Trimming stripped 6 bases from V and 4 bases from J, with 13 bases between. This CDR3 is built from 14 residues. The germline V gene has CDR1 SGHNT and CDR2 YENEEA. The CDR3 nucleotides read TGTGCCAGCAGTCCACCAGACAATTACAATGAGCAGTTCTTC. It specifies CASSPPDNYNEQFF.

V and J are TRBV11-2 and TRBJ1-1; tentatively, D is TRBD1 (5 bases). CDR3 length: 15 residues. Between the trimmed V and J ends, which lost 0 bases and 1 base, there was a span of 9 bases. Germline CDR1 SGHAT, CDR2 FQNNGV. CDR3 sequence: CASSLDLTANTEAFF. CDR3 coding DNA: TGTGCCAGCAGCTTAGATCTGACAGCGAACACTGAAGCTTTCTTT.